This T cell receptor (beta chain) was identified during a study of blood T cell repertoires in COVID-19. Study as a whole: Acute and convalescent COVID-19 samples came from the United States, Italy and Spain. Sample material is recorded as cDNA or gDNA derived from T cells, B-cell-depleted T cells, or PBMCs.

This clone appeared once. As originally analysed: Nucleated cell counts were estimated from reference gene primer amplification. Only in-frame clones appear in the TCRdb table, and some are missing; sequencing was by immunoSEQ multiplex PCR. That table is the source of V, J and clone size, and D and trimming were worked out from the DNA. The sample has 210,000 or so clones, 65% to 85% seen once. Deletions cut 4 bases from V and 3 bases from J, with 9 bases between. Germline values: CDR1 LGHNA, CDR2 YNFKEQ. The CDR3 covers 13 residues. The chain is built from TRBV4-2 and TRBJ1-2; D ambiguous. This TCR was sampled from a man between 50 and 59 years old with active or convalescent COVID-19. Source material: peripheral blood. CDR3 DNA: TGTGCCAGCAGCCGGGCCGGGGACTATGGCTACACCTTC. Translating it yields CASSRAGDYGYTF.